The T cell receptor (beta chain) under discussion was sequenced for a study of technical replicates of blood from several donors. CDR3 size: 17 residues. Sequencing was performed with immunoSEQ multiplex PCR; in TCRdb, only in-frame clones are kept and a portion is missing. The sample shows 50,000 to 60,000 clones, 91% of them seen only once. The chain carries TRBV12-2 and TRBJ2-7; the table calls TRBD2, which could not be checked here. TRBV12-2 is labeled a pseudogene. This clonotype was obtained from a human donor in good health. Some clones in this sample may be carry-over from other donors' samples. Sequenced sample: PBMCs. DNA of the CDR3: TGTGCAAGTCGCTTAGTTGTGGGGGGGACAACCCCCTACGAGCAGTACTTC. This sequence encodes CASRLVVGGTTPYEQYF.